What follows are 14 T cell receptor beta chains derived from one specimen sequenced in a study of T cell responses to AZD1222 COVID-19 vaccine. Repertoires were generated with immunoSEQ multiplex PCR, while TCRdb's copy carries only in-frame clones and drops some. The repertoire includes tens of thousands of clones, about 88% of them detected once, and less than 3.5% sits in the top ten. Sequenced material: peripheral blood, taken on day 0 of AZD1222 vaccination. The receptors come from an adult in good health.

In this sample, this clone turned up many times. This CDR3 reads CASSSLAGPYEQYF. The CDR3, as DNA: TGTGCCAGCAGTTCGCTAGCGGGTCCCTACGAGCAGTACTTC. The chain has TRBV27 and TRBJ2-7, with TRBD2 identical over 8 bases. V lost 4 bases, J lost 2 bases, and 4 bases stayed unmatched. Germline CDR1 and CDR2: MNHEY and SMNVEV (reference sequence). The CDR3 runs 14 residues.

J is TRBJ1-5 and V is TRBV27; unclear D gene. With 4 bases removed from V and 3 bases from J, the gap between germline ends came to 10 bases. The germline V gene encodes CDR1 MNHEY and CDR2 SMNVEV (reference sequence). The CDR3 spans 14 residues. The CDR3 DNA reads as TGTGCCAGCAGTTCGACTGGTCTCAATCAGCCCCAGCATTTT. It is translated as CASSSTGLNQPQHF.

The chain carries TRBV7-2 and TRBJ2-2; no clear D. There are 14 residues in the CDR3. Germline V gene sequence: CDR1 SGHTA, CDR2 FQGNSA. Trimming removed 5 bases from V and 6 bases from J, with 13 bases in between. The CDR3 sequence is CASSVFEVSGELFF. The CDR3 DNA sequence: TGTGCCAGCAGCGTATTCGAGGTCTCCGGGGAGCTGTTTTTT. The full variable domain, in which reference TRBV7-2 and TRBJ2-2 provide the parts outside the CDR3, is GAGVSQSPSNKVTEKGKDVELRCDPISGHTALYWYRQSLGQGLEFLIYFQGNSAPDKSGLPSDRFSAERTGGSVSTLTIQRTQQEDSAVYLCASSVFEVSGELFFGEGSRLTVL.

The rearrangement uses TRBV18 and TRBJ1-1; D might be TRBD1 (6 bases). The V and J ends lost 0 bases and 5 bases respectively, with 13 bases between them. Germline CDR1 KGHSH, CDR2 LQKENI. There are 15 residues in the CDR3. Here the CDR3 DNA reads TGTGCCAGCTCACCACCCAGAACAGGGCGGACTGAAGCTTTCTTT. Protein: CASSPPRTGRTEAFF.

The CDR3 coding sequence is TGTGCCAGTAGTATATTGCCTGCCAATGAGCAGTTCTTC. Protein: CASSILPANEQFF. The gene calls are TRBV19 and TRBJ2-1; D ambiguous. This CDR3 spans 13 amino acids. Per germline, CDR1 LNHDA and CDR2 SQIVND (reference sequence). V dropped 2 bases and J dropped 6 bases, with 8 bases sitting between them.

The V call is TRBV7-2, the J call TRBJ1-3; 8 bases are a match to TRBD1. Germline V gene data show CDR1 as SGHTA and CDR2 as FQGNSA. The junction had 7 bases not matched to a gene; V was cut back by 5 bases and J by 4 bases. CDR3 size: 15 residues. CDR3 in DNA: TGTGCCAGCAGCCAACGGACAGGGTCGGGAAACACCATATATTTT. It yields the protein CASSQRTGSGNTIYF.

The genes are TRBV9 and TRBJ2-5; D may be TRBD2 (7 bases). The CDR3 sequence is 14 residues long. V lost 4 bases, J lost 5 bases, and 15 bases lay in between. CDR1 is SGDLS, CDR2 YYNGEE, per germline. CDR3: CASSKGGERETQYF. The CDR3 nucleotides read TGTGCCAGCAGCAAAGGGGGGGAGCGCGAGACCCAGTACTTC.

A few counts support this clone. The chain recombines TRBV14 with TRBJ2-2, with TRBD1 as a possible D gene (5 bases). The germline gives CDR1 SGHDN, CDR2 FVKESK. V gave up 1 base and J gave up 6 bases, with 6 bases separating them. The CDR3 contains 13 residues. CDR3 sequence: CASSQAGPGELFF. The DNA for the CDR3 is TGTGCCAGCAGCCAAGCAGGGCCCGGGGAGCTGTTTTTT. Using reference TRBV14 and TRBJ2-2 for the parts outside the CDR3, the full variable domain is EAGVTQFPSHSVIEKGQTVTLRCDPISGHDNLYWYRRVMGKEIKFLLHFVKESKQDESGMPNNRFLAERTGGTYSTLKVQPAELEDSGVYFCASSQAGPGELFFGEGSRLTVL.

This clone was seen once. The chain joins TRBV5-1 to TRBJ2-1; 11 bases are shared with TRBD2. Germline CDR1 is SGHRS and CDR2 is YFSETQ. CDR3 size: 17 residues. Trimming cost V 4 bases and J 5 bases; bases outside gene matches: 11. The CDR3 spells CASSNFILAGVNNEQFF. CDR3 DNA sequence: TGCGCCAGCAGCAACTTTATACTAGCGGGAGTTAACAATGAGCAGTTCTTC.

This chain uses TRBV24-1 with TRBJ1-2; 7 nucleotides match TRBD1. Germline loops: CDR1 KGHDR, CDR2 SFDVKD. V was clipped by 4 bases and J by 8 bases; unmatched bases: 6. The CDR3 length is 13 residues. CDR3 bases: TGTGCCACCAGTGAGCGGGCAGGGGGAGGCTACACCTTC. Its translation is CATSERAGGGYTF.

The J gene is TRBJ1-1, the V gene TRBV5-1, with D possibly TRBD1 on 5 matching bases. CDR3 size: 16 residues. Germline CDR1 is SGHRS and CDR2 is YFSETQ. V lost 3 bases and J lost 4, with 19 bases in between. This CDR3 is CASSSQGIGEGTEAFF. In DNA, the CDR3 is TGCGCCAGCAGCTCCCAAGGCATAGGGGAGGGCACTGAAGCTTTCTTT.

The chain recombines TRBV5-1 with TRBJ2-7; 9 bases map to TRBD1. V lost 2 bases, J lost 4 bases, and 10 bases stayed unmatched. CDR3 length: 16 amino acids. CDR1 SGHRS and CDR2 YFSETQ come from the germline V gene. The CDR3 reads CASSFFQGQGPYEQYF. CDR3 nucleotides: TGCGCCAGCAGCTTTTTCCAGGGACAGGGTCCGTACGAGCAGTACTTC.

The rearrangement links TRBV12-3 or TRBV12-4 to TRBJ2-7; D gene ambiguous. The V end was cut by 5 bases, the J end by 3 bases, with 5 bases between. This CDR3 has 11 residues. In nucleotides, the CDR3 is TGTGCCAGCAGTCCTAACTACGAGCAGTACTTC. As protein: CASSPNYEQYF.

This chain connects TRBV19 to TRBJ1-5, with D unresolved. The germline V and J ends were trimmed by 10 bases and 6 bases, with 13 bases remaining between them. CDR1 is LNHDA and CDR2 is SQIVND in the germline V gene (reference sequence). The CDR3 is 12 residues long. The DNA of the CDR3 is TGTGCCACCAGGACGGGGAGTCAGCCCCAGCATTTT. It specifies CATRTGSQPQHF.